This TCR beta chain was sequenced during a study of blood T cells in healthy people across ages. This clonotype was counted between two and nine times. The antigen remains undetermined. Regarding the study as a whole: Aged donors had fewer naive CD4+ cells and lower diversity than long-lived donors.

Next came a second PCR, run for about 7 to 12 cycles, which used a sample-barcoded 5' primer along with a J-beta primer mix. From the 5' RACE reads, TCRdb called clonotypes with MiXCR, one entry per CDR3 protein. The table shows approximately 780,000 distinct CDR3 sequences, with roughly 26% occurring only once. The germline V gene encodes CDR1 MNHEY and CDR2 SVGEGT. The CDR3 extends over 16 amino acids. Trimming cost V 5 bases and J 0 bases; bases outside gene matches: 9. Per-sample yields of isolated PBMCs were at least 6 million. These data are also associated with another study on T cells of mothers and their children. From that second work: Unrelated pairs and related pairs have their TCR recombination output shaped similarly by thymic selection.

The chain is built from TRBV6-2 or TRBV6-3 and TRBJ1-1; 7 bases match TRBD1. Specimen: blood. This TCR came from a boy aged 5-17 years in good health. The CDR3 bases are TGTGCCAGCAGTCGGCCCTTCGGGACAGTGAACACTGAAGCTTTCTTT. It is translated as CASSRPFGTVNTEAFF.